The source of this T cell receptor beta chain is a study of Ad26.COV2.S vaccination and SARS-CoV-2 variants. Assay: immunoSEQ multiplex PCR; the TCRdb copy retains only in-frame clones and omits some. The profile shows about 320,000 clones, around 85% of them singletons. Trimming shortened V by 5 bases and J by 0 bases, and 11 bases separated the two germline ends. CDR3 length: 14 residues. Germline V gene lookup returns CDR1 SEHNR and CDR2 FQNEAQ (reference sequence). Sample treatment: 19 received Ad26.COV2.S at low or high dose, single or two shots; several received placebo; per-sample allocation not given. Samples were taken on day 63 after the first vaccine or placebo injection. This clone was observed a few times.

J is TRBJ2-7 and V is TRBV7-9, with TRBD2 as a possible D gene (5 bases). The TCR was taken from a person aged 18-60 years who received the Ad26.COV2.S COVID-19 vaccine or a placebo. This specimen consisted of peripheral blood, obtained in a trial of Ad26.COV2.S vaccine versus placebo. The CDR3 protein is CASSPGRASYEQYF. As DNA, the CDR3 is TGTGCCAGCAGCCCGGGAAGGGCCTCCTACGAGCAGTACTTC. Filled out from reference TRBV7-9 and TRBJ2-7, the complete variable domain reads DTGVSQNPRHKITKRGQNVTFRCDPISEHNRLYWYRQTLGQGPEFLTYFQNEAQLEKSRLLSDRFSAERPKGSFSTLEIQRTEQGDSAMYLCASSPGRASYEQYFGPGTRLTVT.